A selection of T cell receptor beta chains follows, all from one sample in a study of cytomegalovirus exposure and HLA in healthy donors. This table comes from immunoSEQ multiplex PCR, and its TCRdb copy is limited to in-frame clones, with some not included. The data hold some 140,000 clones, with around 82% observed a single time. Sequencing used PBMCs. The receptors come from a woman aged 35 to 49 in good health and CMV-seropositive. The CDR3 runs from the conserved cysteine through the conserved F or W. The order of the fields is J gene, V gene, clone size, D gene, CDR3 DNA, CDR3 protein. A D gene is named only where the DNA matches it firmly. Expanded clones are given a class, and other clones once, few, many or no size at all.

TRBJ1-1	TRBV19	once	.	TGTGCCAGTAGTATCCCCGGGGGGCAGAACACTGAAGCTTTCTTT	CASSIPGGQNTEAFF
TRBJ2-1	TRBV29-1	.	.	TGCAGCGCCCCGGGACAAATATTGGGAAATGAGCAGTTCTTC	CSAPGQILGNEQFF
TRBJ2-7	TRBV5-1	.	TRBD1	TGCGCCAGCAGCTTGTTGGACAGGGGCACCCCTTACTACGAGCAGTACTTC	CASSLLDRGTPYYEQYF
TRBJ2-1	TRBV14	.	TRBD2	TGTGCCAGCAGTCCTACTAGGACTAGCGGGGCGAGCTCCTACAATGAGCAGTTCTTC	CASSPTRTSGASSYNEQFF
TRBJ2-2	TRBV7-3	.	.	TGTGCCAGCAGGCGGGGCGGGAACACCGGGGAGCTGTTTTTT	CASRRGGNTGELFF
TRBJ1-5	TRBV6-5	.	.	TGTGCCAGCAGTTACTCGGGATCGGGAAGTCAGCCCCAGCATTTT	CASSYSGSGSQPQHF
TRBJ2-5	TRBV13	.	.	TGTGCCAGCAGCTCGAGAGCTAGGGGGGGCAGGGAGACCCAGTACTTC	CASSSRARGGRETQYF
TRBJ1-3	TRBV2	once	.	TGTGCCAGCAGTGCGAACAGGCTCCATGGGGATTTT	CASSANRLHGDF
TRBJ1-5	TRBV6-1	few	.	TGTGCCAGCATCAGGGATAGCAATCAGCCCCAGCATTTT	CASIRDSNQPQHF
TRBJ2-7	TRBV7-9	few	.	TGTGCCAGCAGCTTAGCTACATACGAGCAGTACTTC	CASSLATYEQYF
TRBJ2-7	TRBV18	.	TRBD1	TGTGCCAGCTCACGGGGACAGATTTACGAGCAGTACTTC	CASSRGQIYEQYF
TRBJ1-3	TRBV7-9	.	.	TGTGCCAGCAGCTTAGTAAGCCTTGGAAACACCATATATTTT	CASSLVSLGNTIYF
TRBJ1-4	TRBV11-2	once	.	TGTGCCAGCAGCTTAGCGTACCCTCGCGGGGAAAAACTGTTTTTT	CASSLAYPRGEKLFF
TRBJ1-5	TRBV19	few	TRBD1	TGTGCCAGTAATCGAGGACAGGGAGCGAATCAGCCCCAGCATTTT	CASNRGQGANQPQHF
TRBJ2-7	TRBV6-1	.	TRBD2	TGTGCCAGCAGTGAAGCTGGCGGGAGCTCCTACGAGCAGTACTTC	CASSEAGGSSYEQYF
TRBJ1-2	TRBV28	.	TRBD1	TGTGCCAGCAGTCCGGACAGGGCTAGCTACTATGGCTACACCTTC	CASSPDRASYYGYTF
TRBJ1-1	TRBV19	few	TRBD1	TGTGCCAGTAGGGCCCGGGACAGGTTGAACACTGAAGCTTTCTTT	CASRARDRLNTEAFF
TRBJ1-2	TRBV6-1	few	TRBD1	TGTGCCAGCACACCCGAACAGACAGGGGGCGCAGGCTACACCTTC	CASTPEQTGGAGYTF
TRBJ1-6	TRBV27	.	TRBD1	TGTGCCAGCAGAAAGGCCCCAGGGGGGCGTAGCTCCTATAATTCACCCCTCCACTTT	CASRKAPGGRSSYNSPLHF
TRBJ1-5	TRBV7-8	.	.	TGTGCCAGCAGCTTGGAGTCCCCGAGCGGGGTTAGCAATCAGCCCCAGCATTTT	CASSLESPSGVSNQPQHF
TRBJ1-2	TRBV18	.	.	TGTGCCAGCTCACCAGAGAGGGCCAGGGGCTACACCTTC	CASSPERARGYTF
TRBJ1-6	TRBV30	.	.	TGTGCCTGGAGTGTGGGGCAGACTAATTCACCCCTCCACTTT	CAWSVGQTNSPLHF
TRBJ1-1	TRBV4-1	.	.	TGCGCCAGCAGCCAAGAAGGAACAGGCCTTGGGGACACTGAAGCTTTCTTT	CASSQEGTGLGDTEAFF
TRBJ2-7	TRBV11-2	.	TRBD2	TGTGCCAGCAGCTTATCACAATCCGGGACTAGCTCCTACGAGCAGTACTTC	CASSLSQSGTSSYEQYF
TRBJ2-2	TRBV30	.	.	TGTGCCTGGAAACAGTCCCAGCGGAGAAACACCGGGGAGCTGTTTTTT	CAWKQSQRRNTGELFF
TRBJ2-1	TRBV6-6	.	.	TGTGCCAGCAAGTCCGGGACGAGGACAGAGGAGCAGTTCTTC	CASKSGTRTEEQFF
TRBJ1-4	TRBV25-1	.	.	TGTGCCAGCGCCCGCCCGGGGGGCCTCAATGAAAAACTGTTTTTT	CASARPGGLNEKLFF
TRBJ2-7	TRBV29-1	.	TRBD1	TGCAGCGTTGTAAGGGGGCCGACCTACGAGCAGTACTTC	CSVVRGPTYEQYF
TRBJ1-1	TRBV30	.	.	TGTGCCTGGAGTGTACAGGGAAACACTGAAGCTTTCTTT	CAWSVQGNTEAFF
TRBJ2-3	TRBV2	.	.	TGTGCCAGCCGCGGGAACACAGATACGCAGTATTTT	CASRGNTDTQYF
TRBJ2-7	TRBV6-5	.	.	TGTGCCAGCCGGCGGGGAATTTTCTCCTACGAGCAGTACTTC	CASRRGIFSYEQYF
TRBJ2-5	TRBV30	.	.	TGTGCCTGGAGCGTGGGAGATACCCAGTACTTC	CAWSVGDTQYF
TRBJ2-3	TRBV28	.	TRBD2	TGTGCTGCGATGGGGGGAGGGAAGGGCACAGATACGCAGTATTTT	CAAMGGGKGTDTQYF
TRBJ1-5	TRBV6-1	.	.	TGTGCCAGCAGTGAAGTTGGGGGTGGGGGAGGAATTCTACTATCTAATCAGCCCCAGCATTTT	CASSEVGGGGGILLSNQPQHF
TRBJ2-5	TRBV28	.	TRBD2	TGTGCCAGCAGTGGCCCCGGACTAGCGAGCGGAGAGACCCAGTACTTC	CASSGPGLASGETQYF
TRBJ1-1	TRBV5-1	.	TRBD1	TGCGCCAGCAGCTTGACCGGGACAGGGGGAATTCCGAACACTGAAGCTTTCTTT	CASSLTGTGGIPNTEAFF